This T cell receptor (beta chain) was sequenced during a study of cytomegalovirus exposure and HLA in healthy donors. This clone was recorded once. PCR involved 60 Vbeta and 13 Jbeta primers. Sequenced by immunoSEQ multiplex PCR; TCRdb stores in-frame clones only, minus some. The repertoire holds about 150,000 clones, about 75% seen once, with 6.5% to 9% in the top ten. Trimming took 2 bases from V and 5 from J, leaving 15 bases between them. Germline CDR1 reads SGHTA; CDR2 reads FQGNSA. There are 15 residues in the CDR3. Sequenced sample: PBMCs. This TCR came from a man in his thirties or forties in good health and CMV-seronegative. V gene TRBV7-2 combines with J gene TRBJ1-2; D might be TRBD1 (5 bases). CDR3 sequence (DNA): TGTGCCAGCAGCTTATCAGGGTATGACCGTTATGGCTACACCTTC. This encodes CASSLSGYDRYGYTF.